What follows describes a single T cell receptor beta chain. With V trimmed by 5 bases and J by 9 bases, 10 bases remained unmatched. This CDR3 comprises 15 residues. CDR1 and CDR2 (germline): WSHSY, SAAADI. This specimen belongs to a study of blood T cell repertoires in COVID-19. Across the study: Sites in the United States, Italy and Spain provided acute and convalescent COVID-19 samples. Sample material is recorded as cDNA or gDNA derived from T cells, B-cell-depleted T cells, or PBMCs.

In the source study's methods: How many nucleated cells were present was estimated from reference gene primer amplification. Using immunoSEQ multiplex PCR, the repertoire was profiled, and TCRdb retains in-frame clones only, with some absent. The DNA gave D and trimming, while V, J and clone size come from that table. The sample has about 250,000 clones, 80% to 90% seen once. The V and J genes are TRBV10-2 and TRBJ2-1; 10 bases line up with TRBD1. The source is a woman between 40 and 55 years old who had recovered from COVID-19. Sequenced sample: peripheral blood. CDR3 DNA: TGCGCCAGCAGTCGAGACAGGGGGCAACGGAGTGAGCAGTTCTTC. Translated, it gives CASSRDRGQRSEQFF.